This T cell receptor (beta chain) was identified in a study of shared clonotypes between healthy human individuals. Study findings and constraints: When naive CD4 clonotypes were compared across a few donors, approximately 5% were shared. Among donors, clonotype sharing was expected to be affected by sequencing depth.

The CDR3 contains 16 residues. Germline CDR1 is LGHNA and CDR2 is YNFKEQ. With V trimmed by 0 bases and J by 4 bases, 3 bases remained unmatched. The data were produced by immunoSEQ multiplex PCR, yet TCRdb's version contains in-frame clones alone and is incomplete. The sample shows nearly 1,000,000 clones, over 75% of them seen only once. This clone has more than one count but fewer than ten. Its antigen is unknown. Source material: memory CD4+ T cells sorted from blood. The sample's subset: CD45RA-negative fraction. This TCR was recovered from a man aged 18 to 30 in good health. The genes are TRBV4-2 and TRBJ2-1; 10 nucleotides match TRBD1. This CDR3 is CASSQEGTGAYNEQFF. CDR3 coding DNA: TGTGCCAGCAGCCAAGAAGGGACAGGGGCTTACAATGAGCAGTTCTTC.